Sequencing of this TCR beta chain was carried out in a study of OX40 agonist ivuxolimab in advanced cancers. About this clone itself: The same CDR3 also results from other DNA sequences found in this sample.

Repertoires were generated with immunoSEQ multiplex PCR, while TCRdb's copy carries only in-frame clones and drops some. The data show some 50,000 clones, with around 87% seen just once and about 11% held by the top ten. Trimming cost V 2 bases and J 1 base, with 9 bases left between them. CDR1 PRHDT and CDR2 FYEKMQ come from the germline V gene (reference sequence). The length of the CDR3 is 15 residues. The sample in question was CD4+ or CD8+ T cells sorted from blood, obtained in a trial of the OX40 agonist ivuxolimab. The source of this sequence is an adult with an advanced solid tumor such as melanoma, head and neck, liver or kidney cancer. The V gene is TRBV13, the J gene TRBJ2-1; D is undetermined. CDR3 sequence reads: CASSLQRISYNEQFF. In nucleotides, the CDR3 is TGTGCCAGCAGCTTACAAAGAATATCCTACAATGAGCAGTTCTTC. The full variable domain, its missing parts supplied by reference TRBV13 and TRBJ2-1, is AAGVIQSPRHLIKEKRETATLKCYPIPRHDTVYWYQQGPGQDPQFLISFYEKMQSDKGSIPDRFSAQQFSDYHSELNMSSLELGDSALYFCASSLQRISYNEQFFGPGTRLTVL.